A single sample is the source of the 4 T cell receptor gamma chains below, sequenced in a study of gamma-delta T cells after stem cell transplantation. TCRdb reapplied CATT to the RT-PCR reads. The table includes under 2,000 gamma-chain clones, more than 3% detected once. The specimen sequenced was gamma-delta T cells. The receptors stem from a human donor. It is not recorded whose cells these are; they may come from a transplant donor.

This clone ranks as large. The gene calls are TRGV2 and TRGJ1 or TRGJ2. The germline gives CDR1 EGSNGY, CDR2 YDSYNSKV. The CDR3 sequence is 10 residues long. The V segment lost 9 bases and the J segment 6 bases; nucleotides outside the gene matches: 5. The CDR3 is CATVFYKKLF. CDR3 sequence (DNA): TGTGCCACCGTTTTTTATAAGAAACTCTTT.

This clone turned up a few times. A much bigger clone sits one base away, suggesting this may be a read error. Different DNA sequences within this sample yield the same CDR3. CDR3 sequence reads: CATWDGRRYKKLF. CDR3 bases: TGCGCCACCTGGGACGGGCGGCGTTATAAGAAACTCTTT. The rearrangement links TRGV2 to TRGJ1 or TRGJ2. Germline CDR1 and CDR2: EGSNGY and YDSYNSKV. The CDR3 length is 13 residues.

The chain recombines TRGV9 with TRGJP. There are 19 residues in the CDR3. The V and J ends lost 0 bases and 5 bases, in that order; junction bases with no gene match: 10. CDR1 GITISATS and CDR2 ISYDGTV come from the germline V gene (reference sequence). DNA of the CDR3: TGTGCCTTGTGGGAGGTGCCGGGGAAGAAAGAGTTGGGCAAAAAAATCAAGGTATTT. Amino acid sequence: CALWEVPGKKELGKKIKVF.

This clone was found a few times. One base separates it from a far larger clone, so it is likely a read error. Additional DNA sequences in this sample encode the identical CDR3. The V call is TRGV3, the J call TRGJ1 or TRGJ2. The J segment lost 4 bases and the V segment lost 1 base, leaving 4 bases of the junction unmatched. CDR3 length equals 13 residues. In germline, CDR1 is VTNTFY, CDR2 YDVSTARD (reference sequence). CDR3 coding DNA: TGTGCCACCTGGGACAGACTCTATTATAAGAAACTCTTT. Translation gives CATWDRLYYKKLF.